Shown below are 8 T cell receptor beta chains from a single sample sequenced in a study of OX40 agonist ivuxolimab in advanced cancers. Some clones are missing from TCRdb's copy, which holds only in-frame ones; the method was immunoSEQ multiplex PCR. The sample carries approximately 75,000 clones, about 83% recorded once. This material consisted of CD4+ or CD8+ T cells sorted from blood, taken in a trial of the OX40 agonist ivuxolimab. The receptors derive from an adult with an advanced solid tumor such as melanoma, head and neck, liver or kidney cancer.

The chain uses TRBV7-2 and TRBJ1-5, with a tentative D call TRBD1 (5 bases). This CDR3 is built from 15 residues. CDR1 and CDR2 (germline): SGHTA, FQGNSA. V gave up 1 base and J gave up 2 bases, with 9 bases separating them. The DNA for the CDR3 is TGTGCCAGCAGCTTAGTGGCGGGGGGCAATCAGCCCCAGCATTTT. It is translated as CASSLVAGGNQPQHF.

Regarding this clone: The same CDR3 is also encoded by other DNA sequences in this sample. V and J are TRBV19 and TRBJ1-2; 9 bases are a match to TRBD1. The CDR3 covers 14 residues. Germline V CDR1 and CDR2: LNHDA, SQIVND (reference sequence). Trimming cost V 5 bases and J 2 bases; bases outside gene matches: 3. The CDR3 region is CASSGQGFNYGYTF. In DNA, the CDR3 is TGTGCCAGTAGTGGACAGGGGTTCAACTATGGCTACACCTTC.

The CDR3 loop reads CATRGSGNTIYF. The DNA of the CDR3 is TGTGCCACCAGGGGCTCTGGAAACACCATATATTTT. The rearrangement uses TRBV15 and TRBJ1-3; no definite D call. CDR1 is LNHNV and CDR2 is YYDKDF in the germline V gene (reference sequence). This CDR3 has 12 residues. V shed 6 bases and J shed 0 bases, with 3 bases lying between them.

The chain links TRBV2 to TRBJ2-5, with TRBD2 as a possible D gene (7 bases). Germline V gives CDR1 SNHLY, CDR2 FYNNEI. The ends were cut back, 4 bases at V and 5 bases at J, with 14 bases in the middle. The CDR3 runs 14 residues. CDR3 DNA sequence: TGTGCCAGCAGTGCAACACAGGGAGGGGAGACCCAGTACTTC. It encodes CASSATQGGETQYF.

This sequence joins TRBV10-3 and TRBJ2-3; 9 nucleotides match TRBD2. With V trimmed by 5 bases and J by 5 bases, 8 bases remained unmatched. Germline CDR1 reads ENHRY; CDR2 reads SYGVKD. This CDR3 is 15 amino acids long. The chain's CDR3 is CAISQKREVGDTQYF. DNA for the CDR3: TGTGCCATCAGTCAAAAGCGGGAGGTGGGAGATACGCAGTATTTT.

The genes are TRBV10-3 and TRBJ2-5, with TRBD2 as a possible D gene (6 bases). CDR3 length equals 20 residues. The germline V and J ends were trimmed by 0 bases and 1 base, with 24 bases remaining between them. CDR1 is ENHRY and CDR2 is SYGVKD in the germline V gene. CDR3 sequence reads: CAISESYQTERAGIQETQYF. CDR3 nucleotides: TGTGCCATCAGTGAGTCCTATCAGACGGAGAGGGCGGGGATCCAAGAGACCCAGTACTTC.

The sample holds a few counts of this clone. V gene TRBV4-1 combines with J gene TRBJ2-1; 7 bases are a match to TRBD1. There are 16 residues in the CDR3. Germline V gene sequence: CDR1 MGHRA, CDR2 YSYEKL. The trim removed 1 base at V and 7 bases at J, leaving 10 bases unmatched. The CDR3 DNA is TGCGCCAGCAGCCAAGCTAAGGCAGGGGGTTGGAATGAGCAGTTCTTC. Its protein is CASSQAKAGGWNEQFF.

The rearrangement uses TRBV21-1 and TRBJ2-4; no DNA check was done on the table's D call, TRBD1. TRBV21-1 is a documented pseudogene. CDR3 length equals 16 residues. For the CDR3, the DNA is TGTGCCAGCAGCCTTATTCTTCAGGTATCCAAAAACATTCAGTACTTC. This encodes CASSLILQVSKNIQYF.